This T cell receptor (beta chain) comes out of a study of blood T cell repertoires in COVID-19 (dated by TCRdb to 2020 to 2021). For context, the study as a whole: The collaborator samples originated in the United States, Italy and Spain and spanned the acute and convalescent phases of COVID-19. The prospective study material was composed of cDNA or gDNA derived from T cells, B-cell-depleted T cells, or PBMCs. The dataset comprised deeply sampled blood TCRbeta repertoires from subjects exposed to, actively infected with, or recovered from COVID-19. A freely available public database, intended as a resource for researchers studying the immune response to SARS-CoV-2, is where the repertoires were released. Samples were obtained from the ongoing ImmuneRACE study (first 160 participants) and from roughly 1,300 subjects provided by 6 global collaborators. Sample metadata almost always included a de-identified subject ID, COVID-19 status, age in years and sex. Where available, HLA class I and class II types were taken from metadata supplied by the sample provider and were not determined by assay-based typing.

A few counts support this clone. No antigen is known for it. Base-call qualities are not available, and no considerably larger clone is one nucleotide away. The germline V gene (reference sequence) supplies CDR1 SEHNR and CDR2 FQNEAQ. There are 13 amino acids in the CDR3, from cysteine to phenylalanine inclusive. Kept here is only the CDR3 DNA, which spans 39 bases and is read in frame from base 1. V and J are truncated by 8 bases and 6 bases respectively, leaving an intervening sequence of 14 bases. Collaborating institutions collected whole blood in K2EDTA tubes following their own protocols. Collaborator samples were shipped for TCRbeta analysis as frozen whole blood, isolated PBMCs, or DNA extracted from either sample type. TCRbeta CDR3 regions were amplified from genomic DNA by means of the immunoSEQ Assay, a bias-controlled multiplex PCR. Concerning the study's data processing: The number of nucleated cells in each sample was estimated by amplification of reference gene primers within the assay. To quantify the absolute abundance of each unique TCRbeta CDR3 rearrangement, sequence reads were collapsed and filtered. Productive Simpson clonality was computed per sample as the square root of Simpson's diversity index over productive rearrangements. TCRdb's version of the immuneACCESS table is confined to in-frame rearrangements and falls short of the full clone set. An unresolved V gene accounts for under half of the shortfall where checked; the remainder is of unknown origin. V and J calls and clone size follow that table, whereas D and trimming were derived from the DNA. A total of about 47,000 clones appear in this sample, around 83% of them only once. The ten top clones hold 6.5% to 8.5% of the sample.

The investigation overall reported the following: How much clinical and demographic metadata was included differed by source and by participant, and the metadata was provided uncurated.

The source material was peripheral blood. The sequence is built from TRBV7-9 and TRBJ2-1, with no D gene named confidently. This TCR derives from a man between 60 and 70 years old with active COVID-19. The DNA is as follows: TGTGCCAGCGCCCCCAAGGCGGTCAATGAGCAGTTCTTC. This is translated as CASAPKAVNEQFF.